This T cell receptor (beta chain) was observed in a study of cytomegalovirus exposure and HLA in healthy donors. The CDR3 covers 15 residues. Germline lookup yields CDR1 LNHNV and CDR2 YYDKDF (reference sequence). V shed 0 bases and J 3 bases; nucleotides not matched to a gene: 3. A multiplex PCR was run with 60 Vbeta primers and 13 Jbeta primers. TCRdb's copy holds only in-frame clones and misses some; the assay was immunoSEQ multiplex PCR. Of under 110,000 clones listed, around 80% are singletons. This chain uses TRBV15 with TRBJ1-1; TRBD1 matches at 8 bases. Sequencing was done on a sample of PBMCs. The receptor was isolated from a man aged 55 to 69 in good health and CMV-seronegative. The CDR3 here is CATSREAGGYTEAFF. The CDR3 region has the DNA TGTGCCACCAGCAGAGAGGCAGGGGGCTACACTGAAGCTTTCTTT.